Detailed here is one T cell receptor (beta chain). CDR1 GTSNPN and CDR2 SVGIG come from the germline V gene (reference sequence). With 5 bases clipped from V and 0 bases from J, the junction kept 5 bases outside the gene matches. This CDR3 contains 14 residues. These data are taken from a study of blood T cell repertoires in COVID-19. About the research overall: Spain, Italy and the United States supplied samples that represented acute and convalescent COVID-19. Nucleic acid was either cDNA or gDNA, and it came from T cells, B-cell-depleted T cells, or PBMCs.

Authors' analysis steps: Amplified reference gene primers provided the basis for estimating nucleated cell counts. The table came from immunoSEQ multiplex PCR; TCRdb's copy has only in-frame clones and leaves some out. V and J calls and clone size follow that table, whereas D and trimming were derived from the DNA. This sample has 200,000 to 250,000 clones, with roughly 90% found just once. Sequencing input: peripheral blood. The origin of this receptor is a woman aged 55-69 years with acute or convalescent COVID-19. The gene calls are TRBV30 and TRBJ1-1; 8 bases align to TRBD1. The CDR3 protein is CAWSRGLMNTEAFF. CDR3 bases: TGTGCCTGGTCCAGGGGGCTCATGAACACTGAAGCTTTCTTT.